This T cell receptor (beta chain) was recovered during a study of molecular identifiers for immune sequencing clone quantification. The CDR3 has 13 residues. V shed 6 bases and J 3 bases; nucleotides not matched to a gene: 5. TCRdb analysed the PCR reads with MiXCR anew, one entry per CDR3 protein. The sample shows some 89,000 distinct CDR3 sequences, approximately 24% of them seen only once. Material: naive CD8+ T cells from blood, with Jurkat cell RNA spiked in. The subset denotes: FACS-sorted CD8+CD4-CCR7+CD45RA+ naive T cells. The chain uses TRBV12-3 or TRBV12-4 and TRBJ2-7, with 7 positions matching TRBD1. The source is a human donor in good health. Some libraries in this study had Jurkat cell RNA spiked in. CDR3 bases: TGTGCCAGCAGCTGGGACAGCGGCTACGAGCAGTACTTC. Translating it yields CASSWDSGYEQYF.